Each of the 11 T cell receptor beta chains below was sequenced from the same sample in a study of PD-L1 blockade in urothelial cancer. The table came from immunoSEQ multiplex PCR; TCRdb's copy has only in-frame clones and leaves some out. This sample yields 98,000 or so clones, of which around 90% are seen a single time; about 1.7% belongs to the top ten. Specified time point: pretreatment peripheral blood. Source: PBMCs, taken around atezolizumab (anti-PD-L1) treatment. These receptors were obtained from a man in his sixties with urothelial cancer.

With respect to this clone: Sequence at one end of the junction differs from germline and may be a read error. This chain's CDR3 is CAWSPSGSFNSPLHF. Here the CDR3 DNA reads TGTGCCTGGAGTCCATCGGGGTCCTTTAATTCACCCCTCCACTTT. The chain links TRBV30 to TRBJ1-6; no firm D call. The germline gives CDR1 GTSNPN, CDR2 SVGIG (reference sequence). This CDR3 is 15 amino acids long.

The J gene is TRBJ1-1, the V gene TRBV18; D uncertain. This CDR3 contains 14 residues. Per the germline V gene, CDR1 is KGHSH and CDR2 is LQKENI. V was cut by 6 bases and J by 1 base, with 12 bases left in between. CDR3 in DNA: TGTGCCAGCTCGCCCTATCAGGAGAACACTGAAGCTTTCTTT. Its protein product is CASSPYQENTEAFF.

The chain couples TRBV5-1 to TRBJ2-7; D perhaps matches TRBD1 (5 bases). Germline assignment: CDR1 SGHRS and CDR2 YFSETQ. The ends were cut back, 0 bases at V and 7 bases at J, with 5 bases in the middle. This CDR3 comprises 11 residues. The CDR3 DNA reads as TGCGCCAGCAGCTTGGAGGGGGAGCAGTACTTC. This codes for CASSLEGEQYF. The full variable domain, with the rest looked up from reference TRBV5-1 and TRBJ2-7, is KAGVTQTPRYLIKTRGQQVTLSCSPISGHRSVSWYQQTPGQGLQFLFEYFSETQRNKGNFPGRFSGRQFSNSRSEMNVSTLELGDSALYLCASSLEGEQYFGPGTRLTVT.

The CDR3 protein is CASSYNTFEGYTF. Here the CDR3 DNA reads TGTGCCAGCAGTTATAACACCTTTGAAGGCTACACCTTC. The chain employs TRBV6-5 and TRBJ1-2; the D is unclear. Germline V CDR1 and CDR2: MNHEY, SVGAGI. The CDR3 loop spans 13 amino acids. The V gene lost 3 bases and the J gene lost 8 bases, with 13 bases spanning the gap.

V is TRBV29-1 and J is TRBJ2-5, with D perhaps TRBD1 (6 bases). The V gene's germline CDR1 is SQVTM and CDR2 ANQGSEA. This CDR3 region has 14 residues. V gave up 7 bases and J gave up 5 bases, with 20 bases separating them. In nucleotides, the CDR3 is TGCAGCGGAGCCGGGACACAAAGGGGGGAGACCCAGTACTTC. Translated: CSGAGTQRGETQYF.

The V call is TRBV5-1, the J call TRBJ2-1, with TRBD2 identical over 9 bases. Germline assignment: CDR1 SGHRS and CDR2 YFSETQ. The CDR3 has 15 amino acids. J gave up 8 bases and V 0 bases, and 6 bases lay outside the gene matches. CDR3 coding DNA: TGCGCCAGCAGCTTGGGATTAGCGGGGGTCTATGAGCAGTTCTTC. Translated: CASSLGLAGVYEQFF.

The V gene is TRBV7-2, the J gene TRBJ1-2, with unresolved D. The length of the CDR3 is 14 residues. Trimming removed 1 base at V and 4 bases at J, with 10 bases between. Germline values: CDR1 SGHTA, CDR2 FQGNSA. The CDR3 here is CASSLVPRSYGYTF. CDR3 nucleotide sequence: TGTGCCAGCAGCTTAGTCCCGCGTTCCTATGGCTACACCTTC.

The rearrangement joins TRBV27 to TRBJ1-3; maybe TRBD1 (5 bases). Trimming pared 0 bases from V and 4 bases from J, leaving 7 bases between. CDR1 and CDR2 from the germline V gene are MNHEY and SMNVEV (reference sequence). The CDR3 has 14 residues. In DNA, the CDR3 is TGTGCCAGCAGTTTATCTGCAGGGGGAAACACCATATATTTT. It translates to CASSLSAGGNTIYF.

This clone was counted between two and nine times. The chain carries TRBV7-9 and TRBJ2-1, with D possibly TRBD2 on 6 matching bases. The CDR3 runs to 13 residues. V was shortened by 11 bases and J by 6 bases, with 17 bases between the two germline ends. The germline gives CDR1 SEHNR, CDR2 FQNEAQ (reference sequence). DNA of the CDR3: TGTGCCGCTCAGGTACGGAGGGGCAATGAGCAGTTCTTC. Its protein product is CAAQVRRGNEQFF.

The rearrangement joins TRBV4-3 to TRBJ2-2, with D tentatively TRBD2 (5 bases). The V end lost 4 bases, the J end lost 4 bases, and 16 bases lay between the germline ends. Germline-derived CDR1 and CDR2 are LGHNA and YSLEER. The CDR3 has 16 residues. Here the CDR3 reads CASSLLYGVITGELFF. The DNA of the CDR3 is TGCGCCAGCAGCCTCCTTTACGGGGTAATCACCGGGGAGCTGTTTTTT.

The chain links TRBV9 to TRBJ2-1; 10 bases line up with TRBD2. Germline lookup yields CDR1 SGDLS and CDR2 YYNGEE. The CDR3 length is 16 residues. Trimming cost V 3 bases and J 3 bases; bases outside gene matches: 6. CDR3 bases: TGTGCCAGCAGCGATGGAGGACTAGCGGTCTACAATGAGCAGTTCTTC. Protein product: CASSDGGLAVYNEQFF.